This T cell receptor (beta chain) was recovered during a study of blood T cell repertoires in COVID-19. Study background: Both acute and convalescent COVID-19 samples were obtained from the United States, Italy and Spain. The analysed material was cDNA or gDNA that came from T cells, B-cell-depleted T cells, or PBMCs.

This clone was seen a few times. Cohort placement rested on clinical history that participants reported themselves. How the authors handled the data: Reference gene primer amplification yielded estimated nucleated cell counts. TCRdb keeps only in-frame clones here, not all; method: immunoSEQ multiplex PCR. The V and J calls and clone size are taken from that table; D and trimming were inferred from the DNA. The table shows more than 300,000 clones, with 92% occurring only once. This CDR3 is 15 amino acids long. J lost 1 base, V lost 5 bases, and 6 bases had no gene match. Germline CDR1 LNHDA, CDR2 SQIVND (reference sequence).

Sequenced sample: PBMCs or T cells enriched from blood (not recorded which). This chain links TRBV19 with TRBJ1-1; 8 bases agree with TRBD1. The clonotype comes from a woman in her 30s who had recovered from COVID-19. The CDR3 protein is CASSPYGTGNTEAFF. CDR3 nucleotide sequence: TGTGCCAGTAGTCCCTATGGGACAGGGAACACTGAAGCTTTCTTT.